This entry is about one T cell receptor (beta chain). The entry originates in a study of low-dose radiotherapy and immunotherapy resistance in tumors. This CDR3 has 15 amino acids. V dropped 4 bases and J dropped 6; count of bases not matched to a gene: 9. Looked up from germline, CDR1 is DFQATT and CDR2 is SNEGSKA (reference sequence). TRAV- and TRBV-specific primers, spanning alpha and beta chains, primed first-strand cDNA. With a V-primer adapter and a constant-region primer, TCRs were amplified for approximately 19 PCR cycles. TCRdb called the reads again in MiXCR, with one record for every CDR3 protein. The table lists around 10,000 distinct CDR3 sequences, about half of them singletons.

This rearrangement joins TRBV20-1 to TRBJ1-4, with TRBD1 matching over 9 bases. The source is a human donor with advanced metastatic prostate, ovarian, gallbladder or colorectal cancer (not recorded which). This table probably holds off-target reads from a library built for another chain. The CDR3 nucleotides are TGCAGTGCTACCCAAATCGGACAGGGGCATGAAAAACTGTTTTTT. This gives the protein CSATQIGQGHEKLFF.